The T cell receptor (beta chain) under discussion was sequenced for a study of cytomegalovirus exposure and HLA in healthy donors. Across the whole study: Of all 400 or so donors who were genotyped, about 80% belonged to the Caucasian-associated ancestry cluster.

It was healthy bone marrow donors who served as donors. Donors likely had unrecorded immune exposures despite being nominally healthy when sampled. The PCR ran on 60 Vbeta and 13 Jbeta primers. Profiled with immunoSEQ multiplex PCR; TCRdb holds only in-frame clones, not every one. The table lists 310,000 or so clones, around nine tenths of them singletons. There are a few counts of this clone. CDR1 MNHNY and CDR2 SVGAGI come from the germline V gene (reference sequence). This CDR3 spans 11 amino acids. V was clipped by 3 bases and J by 7 bases, with 4 bases between them. Sequencing was performed on PBMCs. This receptor was obtained from a woman aged 18-35 years in good health and CMV-seronegative. The rearrangement links TRBV6-6 to TRBJ1-5; no firm D call. CDR3 coding DNA: TGTGCCAGCAGTTATAGCCAGCCCCAGCATTTT. Its translation: CASSYSQPQHF.